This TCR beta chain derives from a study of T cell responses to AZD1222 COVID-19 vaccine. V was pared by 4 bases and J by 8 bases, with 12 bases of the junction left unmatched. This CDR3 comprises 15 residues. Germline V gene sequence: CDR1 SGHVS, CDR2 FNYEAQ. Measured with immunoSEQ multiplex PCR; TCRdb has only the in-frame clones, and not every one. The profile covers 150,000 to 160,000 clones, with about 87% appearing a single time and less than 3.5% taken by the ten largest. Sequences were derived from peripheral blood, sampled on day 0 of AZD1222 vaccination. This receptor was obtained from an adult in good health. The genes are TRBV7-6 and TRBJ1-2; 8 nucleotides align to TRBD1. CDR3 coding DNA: TGTGCCAGCAGCTCACTACCTGACAGGGGTGGCGGCTACACCTTC. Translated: CASSSLPDRGGGYTF.